This T cell receptor beta chain was documented in a study of shared clonotypes between healthy human individuals (dated by TCRdb to 2018 to 2020). Context from the whole study: A few men and a couple of women, aged 18 to 49 years, made up the cohort. For each donor, CD4 naive and CD4 memory were each run on three plates, CD8 naive on two plates, and CD8 memory on one plate. Leukapheresis yielded between about 0.85 and 10 billion PBMCs per donor. Blood TCR repertoires of a handful of healthy adults were deeply sequenced to estimate repertoire size and the extent of clonotype sharing between individuals. Libraries were prepared and TCR repertoires were sequenced by different laboratories using diverse techniques, in order to increase sequencing depth and limit assay-specific biases. The full study reports these points: Across a few donors, roughly 5.4% of naive CD4, around 3.3% of naive CD8, around 2.1% of memory CD4, and under 0.45% of memory CD8 clonotypes were shared. Because the study included only a small number of donors, the genetic and exposure-history diversity represented was limited. Estimated clonotype richness was generally larger for naive than for memory subsets. Incomplete sequencing was indicated by rarefaction of sorted-subset datasets, despite the large sequencing depth. Sampling was restricted to blood, and TCR repertoires in tissues likely differ from the TCR repertoires found in blood. Compared with non-shared clonotypes, the clonotypes found in all four sorted-subset donors had higher generation probabilities. Pairwise subsampling led to the expectation that sequencing depth would affect the degree of clonotype sharing among donors.

Using the deep immunoSEQ assay, multiplex PCR amplified TCR CDR3 regions from genomic DNA. Extracted genomic DNA from each cell subset was spread evenly across all wells of several immunoSEQ 96-well plates, with each plate serving as a replicate. For sorted subsets, each replicate PCR was loaded with roughly 0.2 ug genomic DNA, equivalent to approximately 33,000 T cell genomes. Purified libraries were quantified with a Qubit 3.0 fluorometer, sized on a Bioanalyzer 2100, and re-quantified with the KAPA Library Quantification kit. Every immunoSEQ 96-well plate was sequenced on a separate single-read 150-cycle Illumina NextSeq 550 flow cell. Per the original workflow: Because the immunoSEQ output held only junctional sequences and lacked quality scores, the filtering could not match the filtering applied to full-length reads. To assign V/J genes and CDR3, sequences were annotated using PyIR, a Python wrapper for IgBLAST v1.9, with IMGT germline references. Reads were removed for weak V/J assignments (E-value above 1e-6), missing CDR3, stop codons, out-of-frame junctions, or ambiguous translated residues. V3J clonotypes were defined as sequences sharing the same inferred V gene, J gene, and CDR3 amino acid sequence. The percentage overlap between two repertoires was calculated by dividing the number of shared unique clonotypes by the size of the smaller repertoire. Richness of each repertoire was evaluated using RTK rarefaction, the Chao1 estimator, and Recon v2.1 estimates of unobserved clonotypes. Generation probabilities were computed with OLGA for all TCRbeta clonotypes obtained by the gDNA method from several donors. Drawn from immuneACCESS, this table holds only the in-frame rearrangements with V and J called that TCRdb kept. Clones are partly lost; checked studies trace under half to an unresolved V gene and leave the rest unexplained. That table furnishes V, J and clone size, whereas the DNA furnished D and trimming. Recorded for this sample are over a million clones; around 97% of them occurred a single time. The top ten constitute more than 0.9% of the sample.

With respect to this clone: The antigen it recognizes is unknown. Per-base quality was not reported, and no clone a single base away is much larger than it.

Taken from cysteine to phenylalanine, the CDR3 has 16 residues. Just CDR3 DNA is preserved here, 48 bases in frame from base 1. The germline V gene provides CDR1 LGHNA and CDR2 YNFKEQ. V sheds 1 base and J sheds 4 bases, leaving 15 bases between their ends. Healthy HIV-negative adults with no recently reported acute infections or vaccinations were included as donors. Only Caucasian adults living in Nashville, Tennessee, USA were represented among the donors. Magnetic negative selection was used to enrich CD4+ T cells, after which naive cells were positively selected on CD45RA and the negative fraction became the memory subset. Blood was obtained by leukapheresis, after which PBMCs were separated by Ficoll-Histopaque density gradient centrifugation and cryopreserved in liquid nitrogen vapor phase. Purity and quantity of every magnetically sorted T cell population were checked by analytical flow cytometry. From each sorted fraction, genomic DNA was isolated and quantified by UV absorbance on a Nanodrop 2000c.

This clonotype was sampled from a man younger than 45 in good health. The chain couples TRBV4-2 to TRBJ2-3; possibly the D gene is TRBD2, per 6 matching bases. What was sequenced was naive CD4+ T cells sorted from blood. This sample's cell subset or site label indicates: CD45RA+ positively selected. The nucleotides read TGTGCCAGCAGCCAAGTTGGGGGAGGTTTGTCAGATACGCAGTATTTT. This sequence encodes CASSQVGGGLSDTQYF.